The rows below give T cell receptor beta chains drawn from one sample of a study of T-cell memory formation after mild COVID-19. TCRdb re-derived calls from the 5' RACE reads in MiXCR, one entry per CDR3 protein. This repertoire shows some 150,000 distinct CDR3 sequences, 15% to 20% found once; its top ten account for about 2.1%. The sample comprised PBMCs or a T cell subset sorted from them (not recorded which). These receptors were collected from an adult woman who had mild COVID-19 (a few samples of this study predate the infection). Cell type and time point are not known. Each CDR3 is given with its conserved first and last residue. The D gene is left open where the match is weak. Part of the rows lack a size; the others show once, few, many or a class for expanded clones.

15 | few | TRBJ2-1 | NA | TRBV9 | CASSVASNSYNEQFF | TGTGCCAGCAGCGTAGCTAGCAACTCCTACAATGAGCAGTTCTTC
14 | many | TRBJ2-5 | NA | TRBV7-9 | CASRAGSNQETQYF | TGTGCCAGCAGAGCCGGGAGCAACCAAGAGACCCAGTACTTC
12 | NA | TRBJ2-5 | NA | TRBV24-1 | CATAQGGETQYF | TGTGCCACCGCACAGGGAGGAGAGACCCAGTACTTC
12 | NA | TRBJ1-2 | NA | TRBV20-1 | CSAQGTNYGYTF | TGCAGTGCTCAGGGGACTAACTATGGCTACACCTTC
13 | few | TRBJ2-3 | NA | TRBV20-1 | CSARKVATDTQYF | TGCAGTGCTAGAAAGGTAGCGACAGATACGCAGTATTTT
11 | NA | TRBJ2-1 | NA | TRBV7-9 | CASSLGVGQFF | TGTGCCAGCAGCTTGGGAGTGGGGCAGTTCTTC
17 | NA | TRBJ2-1 | NA | TRBV7-2 | CASSPRAPPGSYNEQFF | TGTGCCAGCAGCCCCCGGGCTCCTCCGGGGTCCTACAATGAGCAGTTCTTC
12 | NA | TRBJ2-7 | NA | TRBV7-6 | CASSGWNYEQYF | TGTGCCAGCAGCGGATGGAACTACGAGCAGTACTTC
13 | NA | TRBJ1-1 | NA | TRBV19 | CASTLRVNTEAFF | TGTGCCAGTACCCTCAGGGTGAACACTGAAGCTTTCTTT
15 | once | TRBJ2-5 | NA | TRBV28 | CASSFQGPTRETQYF | TGTGCCAGCAGTTTTCAGGGACCGACGCGGGAGACCCAGTACTTC
15 | few | TRBJ2-7 | NA | TRBV29-1 | CSVGGGRENPYEQYF | TGCAGCGTTGGAGGGGGACGGGAGAACCCCTACGAGCAGTACTTC
14 | NA | TRBJ2-7 | TRBD2 | TRBV6-2/TRBV6-3 | CASSTSGKGHEQYF | TGTGCCAGCAGTACTAGCGGGAAGGGGCACGAGCAGTACTTC
16 | NA | TRBJ1-1 | TRBD1 | TRBV20-1 | CSAVGLGTVGNTEAFF | TGCAGTGCCGTCGGGCTGGGGACAGTCGGGAACACTGAAGCTTTCTTT
16 | few | TRBJ2-5 | TRBD1 | TRBV11-3 | CASSPAPDRAQETQYF | TGTGCCAGCAGCCCAGCCCCGGACAGGGCGCAAGAGACCCAGTACTTC
17 | NA | TRBJ2-1 | NA | TRBV14 | CASSQEWGNGVYNEQFF | TGTGCCAGCAGCCAAGAATGGGGGAACGGGGTCTACAATGAGCAGTTCTTC
14 | NA | TRBJ1-1 | NA | TRBV6-2/TRBV6-3 | CASSYGVTSTEAFF | TGTGCCAGCAGTTACGGGGTCACGAGCACTGAAGCTTTCTTT
14 | few | TRBJ2-3 | TRBD2 | TRBV5-1 | CASTLAGATDTQYF | TGCGCCAGCACCCTGGCGGGAGCCACAGATACGCAGTATTTT
14 | NA | TRBJ1-5 | TRBD1 | TRBV5-1 | CASSTTGVGQPQHF | TGCGCCAGCAGCACAACAGGGGTTGGTCAGCCCCAGCATTTT
16 | many | TRBJ2-3 | TRBD2 | TRBV12-3/TRBV12-4 | CAIRPSGGPTTDTQYF | TGTGCCATACGGCCTAGCGGGGGACCAACCACTGATACGCAGTATTTT
13 | few | TRBJ2-7 | NA | TRBV12-3/TRBV12-4 | CASSLSVFYEQYF | TGTGCCAGCAGTTTGTCAGTCTTCTACGAGCAGTACTTC
13 | many | TRBJ2-3 | NA | TRBV20-1 | CSAPLYGTDTQYF | TGCAGTGCTCCACTCTACGGCACAGATACGCAGTATTTT
13 | few | TRBJ2-7 | NA | TRBV6-2/TRBV6-3 | CASSYRGSYEQYF | TGTGCCAGCAGTTACCGTGGATCTTACGAGCAGTACTTC
16 | NA | TRBJ2-1 | TRBD2 | TRBV12-3/TRBV12-4 | CASSPDSGSSYNEQFF | TGTGCCAGCAGCCCAGATAGCGGGAGCTCCTACAATGAGCAGTTCTTC
15 | NA | TRBJ1-2 | NA | TRBV7-9 | CASSLGAGVIYGYTF | TGTGCCAGCAGCTTAGGGGCAGGGGTTATCTATGGCTACACCTTC
14 | few | TRBJ1-4 | NA | TRBV12-3/TRBV12-4 | CASSFGTTNEKLFF | TGTGCCAGCAGTTTTGGGACAACTAATGAAAAACTGTTTTTT
11 | NA | TRBJ2-5 | NA | TRBV6-5 | CASLRGQTQYF | TGTGCCAGCCTACGAGGCCAAACCCAGTACTTC
14 | NA | TRBJ2-3 | NA | TRBV7-2 | CASSLVKGADTQYF | TGTGCCAGCAGCTTAGTTAAGGGGGCAGATACGCAGTATTTT
19 | NA | TRBJ2-7 | TRBD2 | TRBV4-2 | CASSRKESLAGDGSYEQYF | TGTGCCAGCAGCCGGAAAGAGTCTCTAGCGGGAGACGGGAGCTACGAGCAGTACTTC
16 | few | TRBJ1-1 | NA | TRBV3-1 | CASSQDPGSGNTEAFF | TGTGCCAGCAGCCAAGATCCGGGATCGGGAAACACTGAAGCTTTCTTT
13 | few | TRBJ2-7 | TRBD1 | TRBV20-1 | CSARATTGGEQYF | TGCAGTGCTAGAGCTACGACAGGGGGCGAGCAGTACTTC
15 | NA | TRBJ2-3 | NA | TRBV5-4 | CASSLGKGSTDTQYF | TGTGCCAGCAGCTTGGGAAAGGGTAGCACAGATACGCAGTATTTT
12 | NA | TRBJ1-3 | NA | TRBV6-5 | CASRGSGNTIYF | TGTGCCAGCAGGGGGAGTGGAAACACCATATATTTT
14 | NA | TRBJ1-5 | NA | TRBV12-3/TRBV12-4 | CASSRTASNQPQHF | TGTGCCAGCAGCAGGACAGCTAGCAATCAGCCCCAGCATTTT
15 | NA | TRBJ1-5 | NA | TRBV20-1 | CSARNSLGSSQPQHF | TGCAGTGCTAGGAATAGTCTGGGTTCATCTCAGCCCCAGCATTTT
15 | few | TRBJ2-2 | NA | TRBV5-1 | CASRVSGQNTGELFF | TGCGCCAGCAGGGTATCAGGGCAGAACACCGGGGAGCTGTTTTTT
17 | few | TRBJ2-1 | TRBD2 | TRBV4-3 | CASSQQSGTSGRNEQFF | TGCGCCAGCAGCCAACAGAGTGGCACTAGCGGGAGGAATGAGCAGTTCTTC
17 | NA | TRBJ1-5 | TRBD1 | TRBV20-1 | CSASDRGTPVPNQPQHF | TGCAGTGCCTCGGACAGGGGGACGCCCGTCCCCAATCAGCCCCAGCATTTT
15 | few | TRBJ2-3 | NA | TRBV3-1 | CASSLTFAGGDTQYF | TGTGCCAGCAGCCTAACTTTTGCGGGCGGAGATACGCAGTATTTT
15 | few | TRBJ1-1 | NA | TRBV7-2 | CASSPNQGKATEAFF | TGTGCCAGCAGTCCCAACCAGGGGAAGGCCACTGAAGCTTTCTTT
16 | many | TRBJ2-7 | TRBD2 | TRBV20-1 | CSARDPSGRAGYEQYF | TGCAGTGCTAGAGACCCTAGCGGGAGGGCCGGGTACGAGCAGTACTTC
15 | NA | TRBJ2-1 | TRBD2 | TRBV5-6 | CASSSTGTSHNEQFF | TGTGCCAGCAGCTCCACCGGGACTAGTCACAATGAGCAGTTCTTC
12 | few | TRBJ2-7 | NA | TRBV12-3/TRBV12-4 | CASSLADYEQYF | TGTGCCAGCAGTTTAGCGGACTACGAGCAGTACTTC
14 | few | TRBJ1-5 | NA | TRBV7-8 | CASSPRRSNQPQHF | TGTGCCAGCAGCCCCAGACGCAGCAATCAGCCCCAGCATTTT
15 | NA | TRBJ2-1 | NA | TRBV7-2 | CASSLVPQGGNEQFF | TGTGCCAGCAGCTTAGTCCCACAGGGCGGGAATGAGCAGTTCTTC
15 | NA | TRBJ2-3 | TRBD1 | TRBV5-6 | CSSSLRDRSTDTQYF | TGTTCCAGCAGCCTCCGGGACAGAAGCACAGATACGCAGTATTTT
15 | NA | TRBJ1-3 | NA | TRBV7-2 | CASSLGRGAGNTIYF | TGTGCCAGCAGCTTGGGGCGGGGGGCTGGAAACACCATATATTTT
13 | few | TRBJ2-4 | TRBD1 | TRBV5-5 | CASSGTTGNIQYF | TGTGCCAGCAGCGGAACGACAGGGAACATTCAGTACTTC
12 | few | TRBJ2-1 | NA | TRBV11-2 | CASSSSVELQFF | TGTGCCAGCAGCTCCTCAGTAGAACTCCAGTTCTTC
13 | few | TRBJ2-7 | NA | TRBV12-3/TRBV12-4 | CASSQTGRYEQYF | TGTGCCAGCAGTCAGACAGGAAGGTACGAGCAGTACTTC
15 | few | TRBJ2-5 | TRBD2 | TRBV6-1 | CASSAGLAGLETQYF | TGTGCCAGCAGCGCCGGGCTAGCGGGTCTAGAGACCCAGTACTTC
16 | few | TRBJ2-4 | NA | TRBV6-5 | CASSYSGGVAKNIQYF | TGTGCCAGCAGTTACTCCGGGGGAGTGGCCAAAAACATTCAGTACTTC
13 | many | TRBJ2-7 | TRBD2 | TRBV12-3/TRBV12-4 | CASGFSGTYEQYF | TGTGCCAGCGGCTTTAGCGGGACGTACGAGCAGTACTTC
16 | few | TRBJ2-7 | NA | TRBV12-3/TRBV12-4 | CASSLGATVSSYEQYF | TGTGCCAGCAGTTTAGGGGCGACGGTTAGCTCCTACGAGCAGTACTTC
12 | many | TRBJ1-2 | NA | TRBV7-9 | CASSQDFYGYTF | TGTGCCAGCAGCCAGGACTTCTATGGCTACACCTTC
16 | few | TRBJ2-3 | TRBD2 | TRBV6-4 | CASSDLPGLATDTQYF | TGTGCCAGCAGTGACTTACCGGGACTAGCCACAGATACGCAGTATTTT